This note documents a single T cell receptor beta chain sequence. This specimen belongs to a study of blood T cell repertoires in COVID-19. Across the whole study: PBMCs, B-cell-depleted T cells, or T cells were the source of the cDNA or gDNA that made up the material.

Germline CDR1 and CDR2: SEHNR and FQNEAQ (reference sequence). This CDR3 region has 12 residues. V lost 1 base, J lost 5 bases, and 5 bases lay in between. Study processing details: Amplifying reference gene primers gave estimates of nucleated cell counts. Assay used: immunoSEQ multiplex PCR; TCRdb lists only in-frame clones, some missing. V and J calls and clone size are as listed in that table; D and trimming were resolved from the DNA. The sample lists about 33,000 clones; 70% to 90% were seen once. The source material was peripheral blood. This chain links TRBV7-9 with TRBJ1-1; D unclear. The receptor was derived from a human donor in a cohort sampled during active COVID-19. The DNA for the CDR3 is TGTGCCAGCAGCTTAGGGCCGACTGAAGCTTTCTTT. It encodes CASSLGPTEAFF.